This T cell receptor (beta chain) derives from a study of blood T cells in healthy people across ages. A second PCR, run for about 6 to 11 cycles, used a sample-barcoded 5' primer plus a J-beta primer mix. A template-switch adaptor that had 12 random nucleotides put a tag on each cDNA molecule. TCRdb itself ran the 5' RACE reads through MiXCR, one entry per CDR3 protein. The sample has some 900,000 distinct CDR3 sequences, around 48% seen once. This clonotype came up a few times. The CDR3 contains 13 residues. Germline V gives CDR1 MNHEY, CDR2 SVGAGI. Researchers report isolating at least 6.5 million PBMCs per sample. Total RNA extracted from each sample amounted to at least 5 micrograms.

Sequencing was carried out using blood. This chain joins TRBV6-5 and TRBJ2-5, with D perhaps TRBD2 (6 bases). The closer fit of TRBJ2-7 to the DNA end suggests the J call may be wrong. This clonotype was obtained from a man younger than 40 in good health. CDR3 coding DNA: TGTGCCAGCAGTTACCAGGGACTGGGCGAGCAGTACTTC. It translates to CASSYQGLGEQYF.